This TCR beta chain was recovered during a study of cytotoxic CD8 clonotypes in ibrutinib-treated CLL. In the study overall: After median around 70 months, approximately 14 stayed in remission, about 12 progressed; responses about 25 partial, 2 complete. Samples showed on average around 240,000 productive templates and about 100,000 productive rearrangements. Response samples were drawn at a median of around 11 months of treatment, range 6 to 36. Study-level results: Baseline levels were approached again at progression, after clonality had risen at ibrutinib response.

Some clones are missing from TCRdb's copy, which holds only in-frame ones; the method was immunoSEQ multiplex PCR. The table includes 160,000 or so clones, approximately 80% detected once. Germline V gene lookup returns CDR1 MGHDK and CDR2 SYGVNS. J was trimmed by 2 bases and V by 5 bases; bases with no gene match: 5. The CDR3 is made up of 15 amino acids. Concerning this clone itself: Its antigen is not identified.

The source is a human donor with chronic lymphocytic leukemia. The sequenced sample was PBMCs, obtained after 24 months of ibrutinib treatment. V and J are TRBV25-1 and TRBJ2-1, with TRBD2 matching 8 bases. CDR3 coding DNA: TGTGCCAGCAGTTCAAGTAGCGGGACCTACAATGAGCAGTTCTTC. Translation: CASSSSSGTYNEQFF.